What follows are 11 T cell receptor beta chains derived from one specimen sequenced in a study of T cell clonotyping in hematopoietic cell transplantation. Time point in this sample: recipient sample about 28 days before transplant, after cytoreduction. This table comes from immunoSEQ multiplex PCR, and its TCRdb copy is limited to in-frame clones, with some not included. The sample lists about 80,000 clones; almost 97% were seen once. The starting material was peripheral blood mononuclear cells, obtained before stem cell transplant. The receptors were sampled from a woman aged 50 to 60 with acute myeloid leukemia. Some clones in this sample may be carry-over from other donors' samples.

The chain is built from TRBV2 and TRBJ1-5; D not resolved. The germline CDR1 and CDR2 sequences are SNHLY and FYNNEI. V lost 5 bases to trimming and J lost 2 bases, with 13 bases between them. The CDR3 runs 15 residues. The CDR3 here is CASSSRTEGNQPQHF. CDR3 nucleotide sequence: TGTGCCAGCAGTTCTCGGACGGAGGGCAATCAGCCCCAGCATTTT.

In its sample, this clone was seen once. The chain's CDR3 is CASSYRGRFYEQYF. The CDR3 region has the DNA TGTGCCAGCAGTTACAGGGGGCGCTTCTACGAGCAGTACTTC. V is TRBV6-5 and J is TRBJ2-7; 7 nucleotides match TRBD1. Germline V lookup: CDR1 MNHEY, CDR2 SVGAGI. The CDR3 covers 14 residues. J gave up 3 bases and V 2 bases, and 4 bases lay outside the gene matches.

This clone occurred once. The chain couples TRBV9 to TRBJ1-1; weak D call: TRBD1 (5 bases). Trimming pared 0 bases from V and 6 bases from J, leaving 15 bases between. There are 15 residues in the CDR3. Per germline, CDR1 SGDLS and CDR2 YYNGEE. Written as DNA, the CDR3 is TGTGCCAGCAGCGTAGATGGGGGGAAAGTCGCTGAAGCTTTCTTT. Its protein product is CASSVDGGKVAEAFF.

This clone was found once. The chain couples TRBV28 to TRBJ2-3; 15 nucleotides line up with TRBD2. The CDR3 sequence is 18 residues long. Looked up from germline, CDR1 is MDHEN and CDR2 is SYDVKM. Trimming took 5 bases from V and 4 from J; bases not matched to a gene: 10. Here the CDR3 reads CASSQPGLAGGGADTQYF. Written as DNA, the CDR3 is TGTGCCAGCAGTCAGCCGGGACTAGCGGGAGGAGGAGCAGATACGCAGTATTTT.

This clone was observed once. This CDR3 is CASSNRVSSEQFF. CDR3 coding DNA: TGTGCCAGTTCGAACAGGGTTAGTTCTGAGCAGTTCTTC. The V gene is TRBV19, the J gene TRBJ2-1, with D maybe TRBD1 (6 bases). Germline V gives CDR1 LNHDA, CDR2 SQIVND (reference sequence). V was trimmed by 8 bases and J by 9 bases, leaving 17 bases between them. CDR3 length equals 13 residues.

The chain has TRBV6-5 and TRBJ1-5; 7 nucleotides agree with TRBD1. V lost 8 bases, J lost 2 bases, and 6 bases stayed unmatched. Germline V gene data show CDR1 as MNHEY and CDR2 as SVGAGI. CDR3 length: 14 residues. The CDR3 loop is CASHRGGGNQPQHF. The CDR3 DNA reads TGTGCCAGCCACAGGGGAGGCGGCAATCAGCCCCAGCATTTT.

The chain joins TRBV7-2 to TRBJ1-1; 9 nucleotides agree with TRBD1. The CDR3 contains 15 residues. CDR1 and CDR2 (germline): SGHTA, FQGNSA. Germline trimming cut 5 bases from V and 1 base from J; bases unmatched to any gene: 5. The CDR3 nucleotides read TGTGCCAGCAGCGCCAGACAGGGGGGGAACACTGAAGCTTTCTTT. This gives the protein CASSARQGGNTEAFF.

This clone is a singleton in its sample. This chain links TRBV6-6 with TRBJ1-4; the D gene is possibly TRBD1 (6 bases). CDR3 length: 15 amino acids. The V gene lost 2 bases and the J gene lost 8 bases, with 15 bases spanning the gap. CDR1 MNHNY and CDR2 SVGAGI come from the germline V gene (reference sequence). This CDR3 is CASSYQGQGEEKLFF. Written as DNA, the CDR3 is TGTGCCAGCAGTTACCAGGGGCAGGGTGAGGAAAAACTGTTTTTT.

This chain links TRBV30 with TRBJ2-2; D gene ambiguous. Looked up from germline, CDR1 is GTSNPN and CDR2 is SVGIG (reference sequence). CDR3 size: 12 residues. Trimming removed 2 bases from V and 6 bases from J, with 7 bases in between. CDR3 region: CAWSRSAGELFF. In nucleotides, the CDR3 is TGTGCCTGGAGTCGGTCTGCCGGGGAGCTGTTTTTT.

V is TRBV4-1 and J is TRBJ2-7; D possibly corresponds to TRBD1 (5 bases). Germline V CDR1 and CDR2: MGHRA, YSYEKL. The length of the CDR3 is 14 residues. Trimming shortened V by 2 bases and J by 2 bases, and 10 bases separated the two germline ends. The CDR3 region is CASSQFSGPYEQYF. In DNA form, the CDR3 reads TGCGCCAGCAGCCAATTTTCAGGGCCCTACGAGCAGTACTTC.

The chain links TRBV30 to TRBJ2-1, with D hard to call. CDR1 is GTSNPN and CDR2 is SVGIG in the germline V gene (reference sequence). The V end was cut by 5 bases, the J end by 0 bases, with 14 bases between. CDR3 size: 15 residues. CDR3 region: CAWARLLSSYNEQFF. Here the CDR3 DNA reads TGTGCCTGGGCCCGACTGCTTAGCTCCTACAATGAGCAGTTCTTC.